This entry is about one T cell receptor beta chain. This sample's treatment: over 15 received Ad26.COV2.S at low or high dose, single or two shots; roughly five received placebo; per-sample allocation not given. At day 63 after the first vaccine or placebo injection, samples were drawn. In Boston, the donor was an adult between 18-55 years of age. Participants' vaccine, an Ad26 vector, delivered Wuhan-strain SARS-CoV-2 spike. The sample belongs to a study of Ad26.COV2.S vaccination and SARS-CoV-2 variants. Study overall: The authors gave Ad26.COV2.S intramuscularly, either once or twice 56 days apart.

V lost 7 bases to trimming and J lost 0 bases, with 13 bases between them. Germline V gives CDR1 SGHTA, CDR2 FQGNSA. The CDR3 runs to 15 residues. TCRdb's table, derived via immunoSEQ multiplex PCR, lists solely in-frame clones and lacks some. The sample lists about 250,000 clones; around 85% were seen once. Sequencing used peripheral blood, obtained in a trial of Ad26.COV2.S vaccine versus placebo. The chain carries TRBV7-2 and TRBJ2-1; tentatively, D is TRBD1 or TRBD2 (6 bases each). The sequence was obtained from a person aged 18-60 years who received the Ad26.COV2.S COVID-19 vaccine or a placebo. The CDR3 protein is CASTLGGSSYNEQFF. The CDR3 DNA sequence: TGTGCCAGCACCCTAGGGGGGAGCTCCTACAATGAGCAGTTCTTC.